A single sample is the source of the 10 T cell receptor beta chains below, sequenced in a study of T cell responses to AZD1222 COVID-19 vaccine (dated by TCRdb to the early 2020s). Receptor amplification or capture employed the immunoSEQ multiplex PCR assay. TCRdb provides this immuneACCESS table in a form limited to in-frame rearrangements. Some clones are lacking; in checked studies, under half of them reflect an unresolved V gene, and why the rest are absent is not known. The sample profile shows around 100,000 clones; around 82% of them were found once. Roughly 10% of the sample lies in the top ten. The time point label of this sample denotes: baseline before first vaccination. This specimen was peripheral blood, taken on day 0 of AZD1222 vaccination. The receptors were gathered from an adult in good health.

The CDR3, as DNA: TGCGCCAGCATGCCCGGGGACACGAACTCTGGAAACACCATATATTTT. This sequence encodes CASMPGDTNSGNTIYF. The V call is TRBV5-1, the J call TRBJ1-3; a weak D match, TRBD1 (6 bases). The CDR3 spans 16 residues. Trimming removed 6 bases at V and 0 bases at J, with 16 bases between. Germline V gives CDR1 SGHRS, CDR2 YFSETQ. Complete variable domain (other parts from reference TRBV5-1 and TRBJ1-3): KAGVTQTPRYLIKTRGQQVTLSCSPISGHRSVSWYQQTPGQGLQFLFEYFSETQRNKGNFPGRFSGRQFSNSRSEMNVSTLELGDSALYLCASMPGDTNSGNTIYFGEGSWLTVV.

V and J are TRBV6-5 and TRBJ2-1; 7 nucleotides agree with TRBD1. V lost 7 bases and J lost 7; bases outside the gene matches: 10. The CDR3 runs 14 residues. Per the germline V gene, CDR1 is MNHEY and CDR2 is SVGAGI. CDR3 amino acids: CASNRDRQGNEQFF. The CDR3 DNA reads TGTGCCAGCAATCGGGACAGACAAGGGAATGAGCAGTTCTTC.

This clone has just one count. The V and J genes are TRBV28 and TRBJ2-2; D is ambiguous. Germline-derived CDR1 and CDR2 are MDHEN and SYDVKM. The CDR3 has 15 residues. The V and J ends lost 1 base and 0 bases respectively, with 6 bases between them. The chain's CDR3 is CASSLSTPNTGELFF. The CDR3, as DNA: TGTGCCAGCAGTTTATCCACCCCGAACACCGGGGAGCTGTTTTTT.

The chain couples TRBV6-6 to TRBJ1-3; no firm D call. The CDR3 sequence is 13 residues long. Trimming left V 1 base short and J 10 bases short, with 11 bases between. Germline V gene lookup returns CDR1 MNHNY and CDR2 SVGAGI (reference sequence). The CDR3 spells CASSYYQMETIYF. CDR3 DNA sequence: TGTGCCAGCAGTTACTACCAAATGGAAACCATATATTTT.

The V gene is TRBV5-6, the J gene TRBJ2-4; no reliable D call. The CDR3 contains 12 residues. CDR1 is SGHDT, CDR2 YYEEEE, per germline. Trimming cost V 3 bases and J 13 bases, with 14 bases left between them. CDR3 nucleotides: TGTGCCAGCAGCTGGGCCCTAGGAAACCAGTACTTC. Translated: CASSWALGNQYF.

This clone has only a few counts. This rearrangement joins TRBV28 to TRBJ2-1; perhaps TRBD1 as D (5 bases). The length of the CDR3 is 12 residues. Germline V gene lookup returns CDR1 MDHEN and CDR2 SYDVKM. V lost 4 bases and J 8 bases, leaving 9 bases between the germline ends. The CDR3 protein is CASSWLGDEQFF. The CDR3 DNA follows: TGTGCCAGCAGTTGGTTAGGGGATGAGCAGTTCTTC.

The V call is TRBV30, the J call TRBJ1-6; D is unresolved. This CDR3 has 13 amino acids. V lost 4 bases, J lost 5 bases, and 9 bases lay in between. Germline values: CDR1 GTSNPN, CDR2 SVGIG (reference sequence). CDR3 loop: CAWIPENNSPLHF. DNA of the CDR3: TGTGCCTGGATCCCAGAGAATAATTCACCCCTCCACTTT.

The chain couples TRBV28 to TRBJ1-4, with 11 bases aligning to TRBD1. Germline V gene lookup returns CDR1 MDHEN and CDR2 SYDVKM. The CDR3 has 14 residues. V trimming: 6 bases; J trimming: 7 bases; junction bases outside the gene matches: 4. CDR3: CASRTGTGGEKLFF. CDR3 in DNA: TGTGCCAGCAGGACCGGGACAGGGGGTGAAAAACTGTTTTTT.

This chain joins TRBV28 and TRBJ2-1, with D possibly being TRBD1 or TRBD2 (5 bases each). V lost 6 bases, J lost 5 bases, and 14 bases lay in between. CDR3 length: 14 amino acids. The germline V gene has CDR1 MDHEN and CDR2 SYDVKM. CDR3 amino acids: CASSAAGTDNEQFF. DNA of the CDR3: TGTGCCAGCAGCGCTGCAGGGACGGACAATGAGCAGTTCTTC.

V usage is TRBV30 and J usage is TRBJ2-3; 7 bases fit TRBD2. From germline, CDR1 is GTSNPN and CDR2 SVGIG (reference sequence). V gave up 4 bases and J gave up 2 bases; unmatched junction bases: 9. The CDR3 is made up of 15 amino acids. For the CDR3, the DNA is TGTGCCTGGATGGGTTTAGCGGGCTACACAGATACGCAGTATTTT. Amino acid sequence: CAWMGLAGYTDTQYF.